This passage covers 11 T cell receptor beta chains from one sample sequenced in a study of T cell responses to AZD1222 COVID-19 vaccine (dated by TCRdb to the early 2020s). Libraries were made using the immunoSEQ multiplex PCR assay. TCRdb carries this immuneACCESS record with in-frame sequences only. Its versions omit some clonotypes, under half of them owing to an unresolved V gene in the studies checked, with the rest unexplained. The sample table shows 160,000 or so clones, and roughly 94% are seen once. The top ten constitute roughly 4.4% of the sample. The time point label, as the study defines it: baseline before first vaccination. This sample's treatment or condition label indicates: meningococcal conjugate vaccine given as trial control. This material consisted of peripheral blood, taken on day 0 of MenACWY control vaccination. The receptors stem from an adult in good health.

The chain has TRBV13 and TRBJ2-1, with TRBD2 matching 7 bases. Losses at the gene ends were 2 bases for V and 9 bases for J; bases not matched to a gene: 10. Germline CDR1 PRHDT, CDR2 FYEKMQ (reference sequence). This CDR3 has 15 residues. The CDR3 sequence: CASSLYQGKRGEQFF. DNA for the CDR3: TGTGCCAGCAGCTTATACCAGGGTAAGCGGGGTGAGCAGTTCTTC. The complete variable domain, with remaining parts taken from reference TRBV13 and TRBJ2-1, reads AAGVIQSPRHLIKEKRETATLKCYPIPRHDTVYWYQQGPGQDPQFLISFYEKMQSDKGSIPDRFSAQQFSDYHSELNMSSLELGDSALYFCASSLYQGKRGEQFFGPGTRLTVL.

The chain uses TRBV5-8 and TRBJ1-5; possible D gene TRBD1, 5 bases. V was shortened by 0 bases and J by 4 bases, with 14 bases between the two germline ends. This CDR3 has 16 residues. The germline CDR1 and CDR2 sequences are SGHTS and YDEGEE. Here the CDR3 DNA reads TGTGCCAGCAGCTTGGAAGGGACGGGTAAGAATCAGCCCCAGCATTTT. Encoded protein: CASSLEGTGKNQPQHF.

The rearrangement uses TRBV15 and TRBJ1-1; no firm D call. From germline, CDR1 is LNHNV and CDR2 YYDKDF (reference sequence). The CDR3 has 12 amino acids. Between the trimmed V and J ends, which lost 3 bases and 7 bases, there was a span of 9 bases. The CDR3, as DNA: TGTGCCACCAGCAGTCGACGGAATGAAGCTTTCTTT. Its translation is CATSSRRNEAFF.

The CDR3 region is CASSESKDPGELFF. The CDR3 DNA reads TGCGCCAGCAGTGAGTCGAAAGACCCCGGGGAGCTGTTTTTT. The chain couples TRBV10-1 to TRBJ2-2; D is unclear. This CDR3 is 14 amino acids long. In germline, CDR1 is WNHNN, CDR2 SYGVQD (reference sequence). V dropped 0 bases and J dropped 6 bases, with 8 bases sitting between them.

The V and J genes are TRBV20-1 and TRBJ2-5; D is unresolved. Trimming removed 7 bases from V and 5 bases from J, with 11 bases in between. The CDR3 loop spans 11 amino acids. CDR1 and CDR2 (germline): DFQATT, SNEGSKA (reference sequence). As DNA, the CDR3 is TGCAGTGTCTTAGTCGGGGAGACCCAGTACTTC. Protein sequence: CSVLVGETQYF.

The genes are TRBV3-1 (or the pseudogene TRBV3-2) and TRBJ1-1; D is unclear. CDR1 and CDR2 (germline): LGHDT, YNNKEL (reference sequence). The V end lost 1 base, the J end lost 9 bases, and 9 bases lay between the germline ends. The CDR3 contains 12 residues. CDR3 nucleotide sequence: TGTGCCAGCAGCCAAGGGAGTACTAAAGCTTTCTTT. Residues: CASSQGSTKAFF.

This chain links TRBV5-1 with TRBJ1-3; no clear D gene. CDR1 is SGHRS, CDR2 YFSETQ, per germline. CDR3 length equals 15 residues. V was pared by 0 bases and J by 4 bases, with 11 bases between. CDR3 DNA sequence: TGCGCCAGCAGCTTGGACGGCAGCCACGGAAACACCATATATTTT. It is translated as CASSLDGSHGNTIYF.

For the CDR3, the DNA is TGTGCCTGGAGTAGCCCTGACAGGGGTTTCTACGAGCAGTACTTC. Amino acids: CAWSSPDRGFYEQYF. This sequence joins TRBV30 and TRBJ2-7; TRBD1 matches 8 bases. Germline CDR1 reads GTSNPN; CDR2 reads SVGIG (reference sequence). The CDR3 has 15 amino acids. V shed 2 bases, J shed 3 bases, and the junction held 9 bases outside the gene matches.

The chain employs TRBV27 and TRBJ2-1; TRBD2 aligns across 16 bases. CDR3 length equals 14 residues. V dropped 8 bases and J dropped 9; count of bases not matched to a gene: 4. Germline V gene lookup returns CDR1 MNHEY and CDR2 SMNVEV (reference sequence). CDR3 sequence reads: CASRGLAGGSEQFF. The CDR3 DNA reads TGTGCCAGCCGGGGACTAGCGGGAGGGAGTGAGCAGTTCTTC.

This clone has just one count. The V gene is TRBV10-1, the J gene TRBJ2-1, with a tentative D call TRBD2 (6 bases). Germline V gene lookup returns CDR1 WNHNN and CDR2 SYGVQD (reference sequence). The CDR3 is 15 residues long. Trimming took 0 bases from V and 6 from J, leaving 12 bases between them. The CDR3 protein is CASSESVGGLNEQFF. The CDR3 region has the DNA TGCGCCAGCAGTGAGTCAGTGGGAGGCCTCAATGAGCAGTTCTTC.

The rearrangement links TRBV6-2 or TRBV6-3 to TRBJ2-2; tentatively, D is TRBD1 (5 bases). Per the germline V gene, CDR1 is MNHEY and CDR2 is SVGEGT. V lost 4 bases and J 0 bases, leaving 9 bases between the germline ends. The CDR3 is 15 amino acids. The CDR3 nucleotides read TGTGCCAGCAGTTTAGAAGGGGCGAACACCGGGGAGCTGTTTTTT. It translates to CASSLEGANTGELFF.